These 3 T cell receptor beta chains share one sample of origin, sequenced in a study of memory CD4+ T cells and cytomegalovirus serostatus. Single viable CD3+CD4+CD8-CD45RO+ cells were sorted as the memory CD4+ T cells. Generated by immunoSEQ multiplex PCR, the TCRdb table keeps only in-frame clones and is missing some. The data hold about 60,000 clones, with around 79% observed a single time. The sequenced material came from memory CD4+ T cells from blood. The receptor source for this set is an adult in good health and CMV-seronegative.

The chain recombines TRBV14 with TRBJ1-1, with D perhaps TRBD1 (5 bases). The germline V and J ends were trimmed by 3 bases and 4 bases, with 12 bases remaining between them. CDR1 and CDR2 from the germline V gene are SGHDN and FVKESK. This CDR3 comprises 14 residues. The CDR3 DNA is TGTGCCAGCAGCCACAGAGGGGCGAGCACTGAAGCTTTCTTT. As protein: CASSHRGASTEAFF.

V is TRBV9 and J is TRBJ2-1; the D gene could be TRBD1 or TRBD2 (5 bases each). The length of the CDR3 is 15 residues. Germline assignment: CDR1 SGDLS and CDR2 YYNGEE. V was clipped by 3 bases and J by 2 bases, with 12 bases between them. CDR3 loop: CASSGRDRTYNEQFF. The CDR3 DNA follows: TGTGCCAGCAGCGGCCGGGACCGCACCTACAATGAGCAGTTCTTC.

The CDR3 DNA sequence: TGTGCCAGCAGTTACGGGGGGAGCACAGATACGCAGTATTTT. It codes for CASSYGGSTDTQYF. The genes are TRBV6-6 and TRBJ2-3; maybe TRBD2 (6 bases). The germline CDR1 and CDR2 sequences are MNHNY and SVGAGI (reference sequence). There are 14 residues in the CDR3. The V end was cut by 2 bases, the J end by 0 bases, with 6 bases between.